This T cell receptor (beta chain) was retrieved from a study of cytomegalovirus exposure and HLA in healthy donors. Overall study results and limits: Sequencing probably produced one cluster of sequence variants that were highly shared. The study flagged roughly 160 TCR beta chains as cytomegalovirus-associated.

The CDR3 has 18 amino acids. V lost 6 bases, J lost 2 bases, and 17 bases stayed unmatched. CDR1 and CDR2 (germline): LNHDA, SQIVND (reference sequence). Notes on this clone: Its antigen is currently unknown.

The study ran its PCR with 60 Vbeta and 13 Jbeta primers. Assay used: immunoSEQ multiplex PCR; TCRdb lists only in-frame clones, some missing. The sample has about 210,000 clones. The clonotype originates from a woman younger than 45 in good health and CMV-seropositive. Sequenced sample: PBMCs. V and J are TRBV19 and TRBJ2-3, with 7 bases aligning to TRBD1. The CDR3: CASSRPGVATGYTDTQYF. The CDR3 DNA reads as TGTGCCAGTAGCCGACCTGGGGTCGCGACAGGGTACACAGATACGCAGTATTTT.